These 21 T cell receptor beta chains share one sample of origin, sequenced in a study of sequential checkpoint blockade in melanoma. This table comes from immunoSEQ multiplex PCR, and its TCRdb copy is limited to in-frame clones, with some not included. Of several thousand clones in the sample, around three fifths were seen once. Treatment indicated: randomized to nivolumab then ipilimumab (arm A) or the reverse (arm B). This material consisted of CD8+ T cells sorted from blood (inferred from file names), taken from a patient given nivolumab and ipilimumab in sequence. The receptor set was obtained from a human donor with melanoma.

This clone rates as medium-sized (0.01 to 0.1%). The chain recombines TRBV6-1 with TRBJ2-7; 9 bases are a match to TRBD1. The trim removed 3 bases at V and 4 bases at J, leaving 7 bases unmatched. CDR1 MNHNS and CDR2 SASEGT come from the germline V gene. The CDR3 is 15 residues long. CDR3 DNA sequence: TGTGCCAGCAGTGAGTCCGGGACAGGGCCTTACGAGCAGTACTTC. Amino acid sequence: CASSESGTGPYEQYF.

This clone was detected only a few times. This chain joins TRBV11-1 and TRBJ1-1; 7 bases fit TRBD1. The CDR3 is made up of 14 amino acids. CDR1 SGHAT and CDR2 FQDESV come from the germline V gene (reference sequence). J gave up 4 bases and V 2 bases, and 4 bases lay outside the gene matches. The CDR3 here is CASSLSNRGTEAFF. Written as DNA, the CDR3 is TGTGCCAGCAGCTTAAGTAACAGGGGCACTGAAGCTTTCTTT.

The J gene is TRBJ2-7, the V gene TRBV25-1; 8 nucleotides agree with TRBD1. Germline values: CDR1 MGHDK, CDR2 SYGVNS. The CDR3 is made up of 11 amino acids. The V segment lost 8 bases and the J segment 6 bases; nucleotides outside the gene matches: 3. The CDR3 nucleotides are TGTGCCAGCGACAGGGGCCTCGAGCAGTACTTC. Protein product: CASDRGLEQYF.

J is TRBJ2-1 and V is TRBV7-8, with D possibly being TRBD2 (6 bases). CDR3 size: 13 residues. V lost 4 bases to trimming and J lost 10 bases, with 14 bases between them. CDR1 and CDR2 from the germline V gene are SGHVS and FQNEAQ. Written as DNA, the CDR3 is TGTGCCAGCAGCTATCCCCCGGGGGAGGAGCAGTTCTTC. This codes for CASSYPPGEEQFF.

This clone came up a few times. The V call is TRBV6-5, the J call TRBJ2-7; possible D gene TRBD2, 6 bases. Trimming left V 6 bases short and J 0 bases short, with 12 bases between. The CDR3 runs 14 residues. CDR1 and CDR2 from the germline V gene are MNHEY and SVGAGI. DNA of the CDR3: TGTGCCAGCAGGGACCTGGGGGGCTCCTACGAGCAGTACTTC. Its translation is CASRDLGGSYEQYF.

The CDR3 region is CASSASGTSPYEQYF. CDR3 nucleotides: TGTGCCAGCAGCGCCTCCGGGACATCCCCCTACGAGCAGTACTTC. The chain uses TRBV7-9 and TRBJ2-7; D perhaps matches TRBD1 (6 bases). Between the trimmed V and J ends, which lost 5 bases and 2 bases, there was a span of 16 bases. CDR3 length equals 15 residues. The V gene's germline CDR1 is SEHNR and CDR2 FQNEAQ (reference sequence).

V and J are TRBV30 and TRBJ1-2, with 9 bases lining up with TRBD1. V trimming: 4 bases; J trimming: 7 bases; junction bases outside the gene matches: 10. Germline CDR1 GTSNPN, CDR2 SVGIG (reference sequence). CDR3 length: 14 residues. The CDR3 DNA sequence: TGTGCCTGGAATCCGGGACAGGGCTGGGGTGGCTACACCTTC. Translating gives CAWNPGQGWGGYTF.

The chain links TRBV7-2 to TRBJ1-2, with 7 bases lining up with TRBD1. Germline trimming cut 5 bases from V and 6 bases from J; bases unmatched to any gene: 9. The CDR3 spans 14 residues. CDR1 SGHTA and CDR2 FQGNSA come from the germline V gene. The DNA for the CDR3 is TGTGCCAGCAGCCCCGACAGGGTTGGGGATGGCTACACCTTC. It codes for CASSPDRVGDGYTF.

This clone was observed a few times. This chain joins TRBV4-1 and TRBJ2-2; 7 nucleotides agree with TRBD1. In germline, CDR1 is MGHRA, CDR2 YSYEKL. The length of the CDR3 is 15 residues. V was clipped by 4 bases and J by 4 bases; unmatched bases: 6. CDR3 sequence (DNA): TGCGCCAGCAGCCGGCAGGGGACAGTCACCGGGGAGCTGTTTTTT. This codes for CASSRQGTVTGELFF.

The chain links TRBV13 to TRBJ2-7; tentative D call: TRBD1 (5 bases). The CDR3 runs to 13 residues. Germline lookup yields CDR1 PRHDT and CDR2 FYEKMQ (reference sequence). Deletions cut 6 bases from V and 7 bases from J, with 16 bases between. The CDR3 nucleotides are TGTGCCAGCAGTCCGTCTGGGGCCGAAGAGCAGTACTTC. Its translation is CASSPSGAEEQYF.

In regard to this clone: Only one base separates this from a far larger clonotype, so it likely reflects a read error. Distinct nucleotide sequences in the sample also encode this CDR3. The rearrangement joins TRBV7-9 to TRBJ1-2; a weak D match, TRBD1 (5 bases). The CDR3 has 15 residues. V gave up 5 bases and J gave up 5 bases, with 18 bases separating them. The germline V gene has CDR1 SEHNR and CDR2 FQNEAQ (reference sequence). CDR3 residues: CASSQDLRVRYGYTF. The CDR3 coding sequence is TGTGCCAGCAGCCAAGACCTCAGGGTGAGGTATGGCTACACCTTC.

The chain combines TRBV5-4 with TRBJ2-7; 10 nucleotides match TRBD2. Germline CDR1 SGHNT, CDR2 YYREEE (reference sequence). This CDR3 is built from 17 residues. J gave up 4 bases and V 0 bases, and 10 bases lay outside the gene matches. CDR3 sequence (DNA): TGTGCCAGCAGCTTGGCCCCCGGGATAGCGGGGGGTTACGAGCAGTACTTC. This gives the protein CASSLAPGIAGGYEQYF.

This chain joins TRBV18 and TRBJ1-4; D is ambiguous. The CDR3 totals 16 residues. Germline V gene data show CDR1 as KGHSH and CDR2 as LQKENI. Trimming shortened V by 3 bases and J by 0 bases, and 11 bases separated the two germline ends. CDR3 sequence reads: CASSPPRRTTNEKLFF. The CDR3 nucleotides are TGTGCCAGCTCACCCCCGAGGAGGACAACTAATGAAAAACTGTTTTTT.

The V call is TRBV5-6, the J call TRBJ2-1, with TRBD2 matching 7 bases. The V gene end was trimmed by 4 bases and the J gene end by 15 bases; junction bases not matched to a gene: 10. The germline CDR1 and CDR2 sequences are SGHDT and YYEEEE. The CDR3 sequence is 12 residues long. The CDR3 loop is CASSPSGAQGFF. The CDR3 bases are TGTGCCAGCAGCCCCAGCGGGGCCCAGGGGTTCTTC.

V usage is TRBV28 and J usage is TRBJ1-5; the D gene is possibly TRBD1 (5 bases). The germline CDR1 and CDR2 sequences are MDHEN and SYDVKM. CDR3 length equals 18 residues. V was shortened by 4 bases and J by 1 base, with 20 bases between the two germline ends. The CDR3 DNA follows: TGTGCCAGCAGTTGGGGAGGAGGTGGCGGGGGAAGCAATCAGCCCCAGCATTTT. It yields the protein CASSWGGGGGGSNQPQHF.

Concerning this clone itself: The sample holds other DNA sequences that translate to the same CDR3. The chain links TRBV6-5 to TRBJ1-2; the match to TRBD1 covers 9 bases. The CDR3 contains 14 residues. Germline CDR1 is MNHEY and CDR2 is SVGAGI. V dropped 0 bases and J dropped 6; count of bases not matched to a gene: 2. The chain's CDR3 is CASSYSGQGNGYTF. In DNA, the CDR3 is TGTGCCAGCAGTTACTCCGGACAGGGGAATGGCTACACCTTC.

The chain employs TRBV28 and TRBJ1-2; possibly TRBD1 for D (5 bases). The CDR3 is made up of 14 amino acids. Trimming took off 5 bases at V and 6 bases at J, with 16 bases between the two ends. Looked up from germline, CDR1 is MDHEN and CDR2 is SYDVKM. CDR3 loop: CASSPPDKRDGYTF. Here the CDR3 DNA reads TGTGCCAGCAGTCCACCGGACAAACGGGATGGCTACACCTTC.

This chain links TRBV14 with TRBJ2-7, with TRBD2 matching 9 bases. The germline V gene has CDR1 SGHDN and CDR2 FVKESK. V dropped 1 base and J dropped 6; count of bases not matched to a gene: 7. CDR3 length: 15 amino acids. CDR3 in DNA: TGTGCCAGCAGCCAAGGGACTAGCGTAATCAGCGAGCAGTACTTC. Translating gives CASSQGTSVISEQYF.

The CDR3 DNA is TGTGCCAGCATGGAACAGGGAGGGTCATACGAGCAGTACTTC. Encoded protein: CASMEQGGSYEQYF. The chain recombines TRBV2 with TRBJ2-7; D is possibly TRBD2 (7 bases). There are 14 residues in the CDR3. The V end was cut by 7 bases, the J end by 4 bases, with 17 bases between. CDR1 and CDR2 from the germline V gene are SNHLY and FYNNEI.

This chain joins TRBV7-9 and TRBJ1-1; no clear D gene. V was trimmed by 5 bases and J by 7 bases, leaving 14 bases between them. The CDR3 has 13 residues. Germline CDR1 SEHNR, CDR2 FQNEAQ (reference sequence). In DNA form, the CDR3 reads TGTGCCAGCAGCGTAGAGATACGGAGTGAAGCTTTCTTT. It yields the protein CASSVEIRSEAFF.

The J gene is TRBJ1-1, the V gene TRBV4-1, with 7 positions matching TRBD1. The CDR3 extends over 14 amino acids. Germline trimming cut 8 bases from V and 1 base from J; bases unmatched to any gene: 7. Germline V gives CDR1 MGHRA, CDR2 YSYEKL. CDR3 sequence: CASRRGTANTEAFF. CDR3 sequence (DNA): TGCGCCAGCCGCCGAGGGACAGCGAACACTGAAGCTTTCTTT.